This T cell receptor beta chain was profiled in a study of regulatory and conventional T cells in RAG deficiency. Study-wide results and limits: In Omenn syndrome, Treg and Tconv repertoires overlapped >85%. Compared with controls, unique Treg TCR beta sequences dropped around 92-fold in Omenn syndrome and CID/AS. These Omenn syndrome Treg sorts may hold peripherally activated cells instead.

Regulatory T cells were sorted from blood as CD4+ CD25-high CD127-low cells. CDR3 size: 13 residues. The ends were cut back, 3 bases at V and 10 bases at J, with 15 bases in the middle. Germline V gives CDR1 SEHNR, CDR2 FQNEAQ (reference sequence). Profiled with immunoSEQ multiplex PCR; TCRdb holds only in-frame clones, not every one. The sample holds roughly 20,000 clones; 87% are singletons and the top ten take approximately 1.5%. As concerns this clone: Its antigen is undetermined.

The same data also went into a second study, on regulatory T cells. That paper adds: The PCR used 52 TRBV and 13 TRBJ primers.

Sequencing input: Tregs sorted from blood. The chain links TRBV7-9 to TRBJ1-2; D unresolved. This clonotype originated in a human donor in good health. The CDR3 spells CASSLYGFEAYTF. The DNA for the CDR3 is TGTGCCAGCAGCTTGTACGGGTTCGAGGCCTACACCTTC.